This passage covers 20 T cell receptor beta chains from one sample sequenced in a study of blood T cell repertoires in COVID-19. The data were produced by immunoSEQ multiplex PCR, yet TCRdb's version contains in-frame clones alone and is incomplete. The table lists about 98,000 clones, about nine tenths of them singletons. Sample: peripheral blood. Receptors were obtained from a woman aged 45-60 years with COVID-19, enrolled during active disease.

V and J are TRBV9 and TRBJ2-2; 8 bases map to TRBD2. The V gene end was trimmed by 4 bases and the J gene end by 2 bases; junction bases not matched to a gene: 10. The germline V gene has CDR1 SGDLS and CDR2 YYNGEE. The CDR3 contains 17 residues. In DNA, the CDR3 is TGTGCCAGCAGCATCATAGCGGGGCCGCTTAACACCGGGGAGCTGTTTTTT. As protein: CASSIIAGPLNTGELFF.

The V gene is TRBV11-2, the J gene TRBJ2-3, with 11 bases that match TRBD2. The V gene's germline CDR1 is SGHAT and CDR2 FQNNGV. The CDR3 covers 16 residues. V was clipped by 5 bases and J by 2 bases; unmatched bases: 6. The CDR3 region is CASSPGTSGYTDTQYF. The CDR3 DNA reads as TGTGCCAGCAGCCCCGGGACTAGCGGATACACAGATACGCAGTATTTT.

This chain joins TRBV18 and TRBJ2-7; the D gene is possibly TRBD1 (6 bases). Trimming shortened V by 5 bases and J by 5 bases, and 13 bases separated the two germline ends. Per germline, CDR1 KGHSH and CDR2 LQKENI. The CDR3 spans 13 residues. CDR3 nucleotide sequence: TGTGCCAGCTCAACACAGGGAGTGAACGAGCAGTACTTC. It is translated as CASSTQGVNEQYF.

The CDR3 sequence is CASSTYSHQGTDTQYF. The DNA for the CDR3 is TGCGCCAGCAGCACATATTCCCACCAGGGCACAGATACGCAGTATTTT. The J gene is TRBJ2-3, the V gene TRBV5-1; D is uncertain. Between the trimmed V and J ends, which lost 4 bases and 1 base, there was a span of 16 bases. From germline, CDR1 is SGHRS and CDR2 YFSETQ. The CDR3 extends over 16 amino acids.

This chain joins TRBV2 and TRBJ1-1, with 8 bases fitting TRBD1. Germline values: CDR1 SNHLY, CDR2 FYNNEI. The CDR3 contains 15 residues. With V trimmed by 6 bases and J by 6 bases, 12 bases remained unmatched. The CDR3: CASRQTGVGLAEAFF. The CDR3 DNA reads TGTGCCAGCAGGCAGACAGGGGTTGGGTTGGCTGAAGCTTTCTTT.

In its sample, this clone was seen once. The J gene is TRBJ1-2, the V gene TRBV9, with D perhaps TRBD1 (6 bases). This CDR3 is built from 16 residues. Trimming pared 3 bases from V and 3 bases from J, leaving 18 bases between. Germline values: CDR1 SGDLS, CDR2 YYNGEE. DNA of the CDR3: TGTGCCAGCAGCGAGGGGACTACAGGGAACTACTATGGCTACACCTTC. Translation: CASSEGTTGNYYGYTF.

The DNA of the CDR3 is TGTGCCAGCAGCCCGTCGGACAGCCCTAGCACAGATACGCAGTATTTT. Protein product: CASSPSDSPSTDTQYF. V is TRBV27 and J is TRBJ2-3; D perhaps matches TRBD1 (6 bases). The CDR3 loop spans 16 amino acids. The germline V and J ends were trimmed by 6 bases and 0 bases, with 16 bases remaining between them. The germline gives CDR1 MNHEY, CDR2 SMNVEV (reference sequence).

The rearrangement links TRBV2 to TRBJ1-5; D is ambiguous. Germline values: CDR1 SNHLY, CDR2 FYNNEI. The CDR3 spans 13 residues. The germline V and J ends were trimmed by 7 bases and 0 bases, with 7 bases remaining between them. CDR3 region: CASMRDSNQPQHF. CDR3 DNA: TGTGCCAGCATGAGAGATAGCAATCAGCCCCAGCATTTT.

V and J are TRBV3-1 (or the pseudogene TRBV3-2) and TRBJ1-4; D remains ambiguous. The V and J ends lost 1 base and 0 bases respectively, with 12 bases between them. The CDR3 totals 17 residues. The V gene's germline CDR1 is LGHDT and CDR2 YNNKEL (reference sequence). CDR3: CASSQVWLGATNEKLFF. The CDR3 DNA sequence: TGTGCCAGCAGCCAAGTTTGGCTGGGCGCAACTAATGAAAAACTGTTTTTT.

The J gene is TRBJ2-6, the V gene TRBV7-8, with a possible D match to TRBD1 (6 bases). Germline V lookup: CDR1 SGHVS, CDR2 FQNEAQ. Trimming stripped 3 bases from V and 2 bases from J, with 8 bases between. CDR3 length: 15 amino acids. As DNA, the CDR3 is TGTGCCAGCAGCTTCCAGGGGCCTGGGGCCAACGTCCTGACTTTC. The encoded protein is CASSFQGPGANVLTF.

V usage is TRBV6-2 or TRBV6-3 and J usage is TRBJ2-6; perhaps TRBD1 as D (6 bases). This CDR3 spans 17 amino acids. Trimming removed 5 bases at V and 0 bases at J, with 14 bases between. Looked up from germline, CDR1 is MNHEY and CDR2 is SVGEGT. CDR3 sequence: CASSPQGWFSGANVLTF. Here the CDR3 DNA reads TGTGCCAGCAGTCCCCAGGGGTGGTTCTCTGGGGCCAACGTCCTGACTTTC.

This CDR3 is CASIGQGKGYTF. Written as DNA, the CDR3 is TGTGCCAGCATTGGACAGGGTAAAGGCTACACCTTC. The chain couples TRBV6-4 to TRBJ1-2; 8 nucleotides match TRBD1. This CDR3 has 12 residues. Trimming cost V 7 bases and J 8 bases; bases outside gene matches: 6. The germline CDR1 and CDR2 sequences are MRHNA and SNTAGT.

The genes are TRBV11-2 and TRBJ1-4; D may be TRBD1 (6 bases). Looked up from germline, CDR1 is SGHAT and CDR2 is FQNNGV. This CDR3 region has 15 residues. Between the trimmed V and J ends, which lost 1 base and 13 bases, there was a span of 19 bases. CDR3: CASSLGTEGVRPLFF. The DNA of the CDR3 is TGTGCCAGCAGCTTAGGAACAGAGGGGGTGCGTCCACTGTTTTTT.

The chain uses TRBV9 and TRBJ2-2, with 9 bases identical to TRBD1. CDR3 length: 17 residues. In germline, CDR1 is SGDLS, CDR2 YYNGEE. J lost 0 bases, V lost 4 bases, and 7 bases had no gene match. CDR3 nucleotide sequence: TGTGCCAGCAGCCTTCGGGACAGGGCTACGAACACCGGGGAGCTGTTTTTT. Protein sequence: CASSLRDRATNTGELFF.

The chain carries TRBV7-6 and TRBJ1-2; TRBD1 matches 8 bases. V was pared by 5 bases and J by 7 bases, with 9 bases of the junction left unmatched. The V gene's germline CDR1 is SGHVS and CDR2 FNYEAQ. This CDR3 has 14 residues. The CDR3 DNA reads as TGTGCCAGCAGCCCTCGACAGGGGCTGAGTGGCTACACCTTC. This translates into CASSPRQGLSGYTF.

The chain employs TRBV2 and TRBJ1-6; TRBD1 agrees at 7 bases. V gave up 3 bases and J gave up 2 bases; unmatched junction bases: 4. Germline V gives CDR1 SNHLY, CDR2 FYNNEI. This CDR3 has 16 residues. Here the CDR3 reads CASSERGGAYNSPLHF. In DNA form, the CDR3 reads TGTGCCAGCAGTGAGAGAGGGGGCGCCTATAATTCACCCCTCCACTTT.

V usage is TRBV6-2 or TRBV6-3 and J usage is TRBJ2-7; no definite D call. The CDR3 is 14 residues long. The germline V gene encodes CDR1 MNHEY and CDR2 SVGEGT. Between the trimmed V and J ends, which lost 2 bases and 2 bases, there was a span of 10 bases. DNA for the CDR3: TGTGCCAGCAGTTACGGCCAGGCCACCTACGAGCAGTACTTC. This codes for CASSYGQATYEQYF.

This rearrangement joins TRBV6-5 to TRBJ1-1; the D is unclear. Trimming pared 7 bases from V and 1 base from J, leaving 10 bases between. CDR1 is MNHEY, CDR2 SVGAGI, per germline. This CDR3 has 13 amino acids. CDR3 nucleotides: TGTGCCAGCACCACCGTCGGGAACACTGAAGCTTTCTTT. Translated, it gives CASTTVGNTEAFF.

The chain links TRBV5-6 to TRBJ1-2; 8 bases are a match to TRBD1. Germline CDR1 SGHDT, CDR2 YYEEEE. This CDR3 contains 16 residues. V lost 4 bases to trimming and J lost 6 bases; unmatched junction nucleotides: 14. The CDR3: CASSPVQGARENGYTF. CDR3 DNA sequence: TGTGCCAGCAGCCCAGTTCAGGGGGCGAGGGAAAATGGCTACACCTTC.

The J gene is TRBJ2-7, the V gene TRBV28, with D possibly being TRBD2 (5 bases). The CDR3 length is 17 residues. Trimming cost V 4 bases and J 2 bases, with 21 bases left between them. Per germline, CDR1 MDHEN and CDR2 SYDVKM. DNA for the CDR3: TGTGCCAGCAGTTCCTTTCGAGTAGTCCCCGGGGCCTACGAGCAGTACTTC. Translating it yields CASSSFRVVPGAYEQYF.